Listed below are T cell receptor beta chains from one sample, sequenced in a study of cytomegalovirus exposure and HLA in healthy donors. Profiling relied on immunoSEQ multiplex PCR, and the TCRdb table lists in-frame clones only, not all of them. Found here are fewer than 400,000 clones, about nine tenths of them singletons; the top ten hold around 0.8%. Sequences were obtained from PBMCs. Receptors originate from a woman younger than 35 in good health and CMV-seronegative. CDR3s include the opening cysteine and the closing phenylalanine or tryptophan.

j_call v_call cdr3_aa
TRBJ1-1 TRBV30 CAWSGQGNTEAFF
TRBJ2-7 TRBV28 CASTPGTGPYEQYF
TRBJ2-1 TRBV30 CAWSLRNNEQFF
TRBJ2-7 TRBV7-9 CASSPVAGSEQYF
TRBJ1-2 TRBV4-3 CASSQGGEAGWHGYTF
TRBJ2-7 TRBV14 CASSQGPPRVTYEQYF
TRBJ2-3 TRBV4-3 CASSQAGVRADTQYF
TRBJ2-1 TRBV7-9 CASSFSGVGGEQFF
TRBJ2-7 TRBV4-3 CASSPTLGQDSYEQYF
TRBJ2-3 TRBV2 CASSWAQTSTDTQYF
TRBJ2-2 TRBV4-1 CASSQSALAGSAELFF
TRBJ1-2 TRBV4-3 CASSQGTGGFYGYTF
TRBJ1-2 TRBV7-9 CASSFDVSGGYTF
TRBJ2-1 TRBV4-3 CASSQATFPGDTYNEQFF
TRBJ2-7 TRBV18 CASSPGLAGVHEQYF
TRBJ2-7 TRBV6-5 CASSFRGSYEQYF
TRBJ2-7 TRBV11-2 CASSPPGLVYEQYF
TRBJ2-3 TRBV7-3 CASSPRTSGRRGPDTQYF
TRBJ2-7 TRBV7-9 CASSLTDEQYF
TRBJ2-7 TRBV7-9 CASSKGAGTSGYEQYF
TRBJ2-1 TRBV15 CATSRRASYNEQFF
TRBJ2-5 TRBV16 CASIPKYGPSGRASPQETQYF
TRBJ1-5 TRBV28 CASTRTQGFSNQPQHF
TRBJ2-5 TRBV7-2 CASSSLAGVETQYF
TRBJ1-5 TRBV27 CASSLHRDRVNQPQHF
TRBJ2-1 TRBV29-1 CSVVPPTSGRGKEQFF
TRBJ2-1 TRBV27 CASSSLGLAGDNEQFF
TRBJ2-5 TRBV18 CASSPLEGGAKTQYF
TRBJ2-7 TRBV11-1 CASSHTTSGRGSYEQYF
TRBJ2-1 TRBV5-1 CASSLGTGIYNEQFF
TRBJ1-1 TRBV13 CASSLMGHQNTEAFF
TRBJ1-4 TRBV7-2 CASSLRGWANEKLFF
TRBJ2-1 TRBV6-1 CASSASSYNEQFF
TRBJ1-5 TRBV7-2 CASSLNRGSQPQHF